This TCR beta chain is drawn from a study of blood T cell repertoires in COVID-19. Overall study context: Whether acute or convalescent, the COVID-19 samples came from the United States, Italy and Spain.

Generated by immunoSEQ multiplex PCR, the TCRdb table keeps only in-frame clones and is missing some. The data show approximately 260,000 clones, with 85% to 90% seen just once and approximately 2% held by the top ten. This CDR3 is 10 amino acids long. Per germline, CDR1 MRHNA and CDR2 SNTAGT. The V and J ends lost 0 bases and 15 bases respectively, with 6 bases between them. The chain carries TRBV6-4 and TRBJ2-1; D remains unclear. Material: PBMCs or T cells enriched from blood (not recorded which). The origin of this receptor is a woman aged 55-69 years who had recovered from COVID-19. The CDR3 loop is CASSDSRGFF. In DNA, the CDR3 is TGTGCCAGCAGTGACTCACGAGGGTTCTTC.